These T cell receptor beta chains were read from a single sample in a study of Tregs in tolerant kidney transplant recipients. The repertoire was sequenced with immunoSEQ multiplex PCR; TCRdb's copy has only in-frame clones and lacks some. The sample has some 70,000 clones, 80% to 95% seen once; the top ten hold approximately 11%. Here the sequenced sample was CD8+ T cells from blood, taken before the transplant. These receptors came from a human donor who received a combined kidney and bone marrow transplant. The CDR3 runs from the conserved cysteine through the conserved F or W. A D gene is named only where the DNA matches it firmly. The size entry is marked missing in some rows and otherwise reads once, few, many or a size class.

>NA|TRBJ1-2|TRBV18|NA
CASSTGEHYGYTF
TGTGCCAGCTCGACTGGAGAGCACTATGGCTACACCTTC
>NA|TRBJ2-1|TRBV9|NA
CASSVVTASDEQFF
TGTGCCAGCAGCGTAGTTACCGCTAGCGATGAGCAGTTCTTC
>NA|TRBJ1-3|TRBV5-1|TRBD1
CASSPKDRSSGNTIYF
TGCGCCAGCAGCCCGAAGGACAGGAGCTCTGGAAACACCATATATTTT
>once|TRBJ2-1|TRBV19|NA
CASSIGSGDYDYNEQFF
TGTGCCAGTAGTATAGGATCCGGAGACTACGATTACAATGAGCAGTTCTTC
>once|TRBJ1-2|TRBV11-2|TRBD1
CASSPQGTGYGYTF
TGTGCCAGCAGCCCCCAGGGGACAGGATATGGCTACACCTTC
>once|TRBJ1-3|TRBV29-1|NA
CSANQGTGNTIYF
TGCAGCGCTAATCAGGGTACTGGAAACACCATATATTTT
>NA|TRBJ1-4|TRBV29-1|TRBD1
CSVATGGNEKLFF
TGCAGCGTAGCTACAGGGGGTAATGAAAAACTGTTTTTT
>NA|TRBJ1-4|TRBV30|TRBD1
CAWNLGQPNEKLFF
TGTGCCTGGAATTTGGGACAGCCTAATGAAAAACTGTTTTTT
>NA|TRBJ1-1|TRBV10-2|TRBD1
CASSEPTGGNTEAFF
TGCGCCAGCAGTGAGCCGACAGGGGGGAACACTGAAGCTTTCTTT
>NA|TRBJ1-5|TRBV5-8|TRBD1
CASSNRQGSQPQHF
TGTGCCAGCAGCAATAGACAGGGTAGCCAGCCCCAGCATTTT
>NA|TRBJ2-5|TRBV2|NA
CASSEVLAIQETQYF
TGTGCCAGCAGTGAAGTACTAGCAATTCAAGAGACCCAGTACTTC
>NA|TRBJ1-2|TRBV27|TRBD1
CASSFGQGYGYTF
TGTGCCAGCAGTTTTGGACAGGGTTATGGCTACACCTTC
>NA|TRBJ2-1|TRBV6-4|TRBD2
CASILEIRTSGYNEQFF
TGTGCCAGTATTCTTGAAATCCGGACTAGCGGATACAATGAGCAGTTCTTC
>NA|TRBJ1-5|TRBV30|NA
CAWSVHTGSNQPQHF
TGTGCCTGGAGTGTACATACAGGTAGCAATCAGCCCCAGCATTTT
>NA|TRBJ2-7|TRBV28|TRBD1
CASRWTGYYEQYF
TGTGCCAGCAGGTGGACAGGGTACTACGAGCAGTACTTC
>NA|TRBJ2-2|TRBV27|TRBD1
CASSLVPGQAGELFF
TGTGCCAGCAGTTTAGTCCCGGGACAGGCCGGGGAGCTGTTTTTT
>NA|TRBJ2-1|TRBV27|TRBD2
CASSSRGVGYNEQFF
TGTGCCAGCAGCTCGCGGGGGGTCGGTTACAATGAGCAGTTCTTC
>few|TRBJ1-4|TRBV13|TRBD1
CASSTRTGGSEKLFF
TGTGCCAGCAGCACGAGGACAGGGGGGAGTGAAAAACTGTTTTTT
>NA|TRBJ2-1|TRBV4-3|TRBD2
CASSQALAGEQFF
TGCGCCAGCAGCCAAGCACTAGCGGGCGAGCAGTTCTTC
>NA|TRBJ1-2|TRBV5-1|NA
CASSLHLWAENGYTF
TGCGCCAGCAGCTTGCACCTTTGGGCCGAGAATGGCTACACCTTC
>NA|TRBJ2-3|TRBV6-5|TRBD2
CASRSLAGGTDTQYF
TGTGCCAGCAGAAGCCTAGCGGGAGGCACAGATACGCAGTATTTT
>NA|TRBJ1-4|TRBV7-9|NA
CASSLESLNEKLFF
TGTGCCAGCAGCTTAGAGAGTCTTAATGAAAAACTGTTTTTT
>NA|TRBJ1-5|TRBV28|TRBD1
CASSDRGLGNQPQHF
TGTGCCAGCAGTGACAGGGGGCTTGGCAATCAGCCCCAGCATTTT
>few|TRBJ1-6|TRBV15|NA
CATSRATAGPYNSPLHF
TGTGCCACCAGCAGAGCAACGGCAGGGCCCTATAATTCCCCCCTCCACTTT
>NA|TRBJ1-5|TRBV7-2|NA
CASSDRTGHFLPQHF
TGTGCCAGCAGTGACCGCACAGGGCATTTCTTGCCCCAGCATTTT
>NA|TRBJ2-2|TRBV7-2|NA
CASSLRGRFTGELFF
TGTGCCAGCAGCTTAAGGGGCCGGTTCACCGGGGAGCTGTTTTTT
>NA|TRBJ2-7|TRBV6-5|NA
CASSYGQTYEQYF
TGTGCCAGCAGTTACGGGCAAACCTACGAGCAGTACTTC
>NA|TRBJ2-3|TRBV5-3|TRBD2
CARSLGRRPGLATDTQYF
TGTGCCAGAAGCTTGGGACGAAGACCGGGACTAGCGACAGATACGCAGTATTTT
>NA|TRBJ2-1|TRBV4-1|TRBD2
CASSQVSSGGREQFF
TGCGCCAGCAGCCAGGTCTCTAGCGGGGGGCGCGAGCAGTTCTTC
>few|TRBJ2-7|TRBV6-5|TRBD2
CASSGTSGSSEQYF
TGTGCCAGCAGTGGCACTAGCGGGAGTTCCGAGCAGTACTTC
>NA|TRBJ2-7|TRBV4-1|TRBD1
CASSLTGTVEQYF
TGCGCCAGCAGCCTGACCGGGACAGTCGAGCAGTACTTC
>NA|TRBJ1-5|TRBV28|TRBD1
CASSFRDRGDQPQHF
TGTGCCAGCAGTTTCCGGGACAGGGGAGACCAGCCCCAGCATTTT
>few|TRBJ1-2|TRBV4-1|TRBD1
CASSQGTGGYGYTF
TGCGCCAGCAGCCAAGGGACAGGGGGCTATGGCTACACCTTC
>NA|TRBJ1-3|TRBV4-3|NA
CASSQESGSGNTIYF
TGCGCCAGCAGCCAAGAGTCAGGTTCTGGAAACACCATATATTTT
>NA|TRBJ1-1|TRBV9|NA
CASSVGYSGQPEAFF
TGTGCCAGCAGCGTAGGCTATTCAGGACAGCCAGAAGCTTTCTTT
>NA|TRBJ2-7|TRBV7-8|NA
CASSAAGEQYF
TGTGCCAGCAGCGCCGCGGGCGAGCAGTACTTC
>NA|TRBJ2-3|TRBV19|TRBD2
CASSTGTRGTDTQYF
TGTGCCAGTAGTACAGGGACTAGAGGGACAGATACGCAGTATTTT
>NA|TRBJ2-1|TRBV5-6|NA
CASSLVGGGDNEQFF
TGTGCCAGCAGCTTGGTCGGCGGGGGCGACAATGAGCAGTTCTTC
>NA|TRBJ1-1|TRBV19|NA
CAIGQNTEAFF
TGTGCCATCGGACAGAACACTGAAGCTTTCTTT
>NA|TRBJ2-1|TRBV11-3|NA
CASSLGLDEQFF
TGTGCCAGCAGCTTAGGACTGGATGAGCAGTTCTTC
>NA|TRBJ2-1|TRBV7-9|TRBD1
CASLGQGLYNEQFF
TGTGCCAGCCTGGGACAGGGACTCTACAATGAGCAGTTCTTC